This T cell receptor beta chain is drawn from a study of T cell repertoires in cytomegalovirus infection. Overall study context: Carrying CMV and the relevant HLA type showed in public TCR beta signatures.

General study results and limits: HLA-C-restricted, CMV-specific TCR beta clonotypes were dominant ex vivo. Cumulative frequency of public TCR beta families picked out carriers of CMV plus the relevant HLA.

TCRdb re-analysed the reads in MiXCR, keeping a single row per CDR3 protein. The sample includes around 530,000 distinct CDR3 sequences, around a quarter of them seen just once. The CDR3 loop spans 14 amino acids. Germline V lookup: CDR1 KGHSH, CDR2 LQKENI. V shed 3 bases, J shed 7 bases, and the junction held 7 bases outside the gene matches. This clonotype was picked up a small number of times. What it recognizes is unknown. Sequenced sample: PBMCs. The chain links TRBV18 to TRBJ1-2; TRBD1 agrees at 8 bases. The source of this sequence is a human donor in good health (CMV status not recorded). Some clones in this sample may be carry-over from other donors' samples. The chain's CDR3 is CASSPGQDRGGYTF. The DNA for the CDR3 is TGTGCCAGCTCACCGGGACAGGACCGTGGTGGCTACACCTTC.